This T cell receptor delta chain derives from a study of gamma-delta T cells after stem cell transplantation (dated by TCRdb to the mid-2010s). Libraries were constructed by RT-PCR. The instrument was an Illumina MiSeq. TCRdb reanalyzed the public reads with the CATT caller, and identical DNA sequences were merged afterwards. The sample profile shows some 2,100 delta-chain clones; 32% of them were found once. Around 40% of the sample belongs to the ten largest clones. This clone is characterized as hyperexpanded (1% or more). The target of this receptor is not known. The sample holds no much larger clone one base away, and base qualities are not on file. This specimen includes other DNA sequences encoding the same CDR3. From V the trimming removes 3 bases and from J it removes 0 bases, while the gene matches leave 4 bases of the junction unaccounted for. CDR1 and CDR2 are read off the germline V gene as GEAIGNYY and EKD. The CDR3 numbers 16 residues from cysteine through phenylalanine. Just the 48-base CDR3 DNA is kept, in frame starting at base 1.

Specimen: gamma-delta T cells. The V and J genes are TRDV2 and TRDJ1, with 12 junctional bases fitting TRDD3. The clonotype comes from a human donor. It is not recorded whose cells these are; they may come from a transplant donor. The DNA sequence reads TGTGCCTGTGACTCACTGGGGGATACCAACACCGATAAACTCATCTTT. It encodes CACDSLGDTNTDKLIF.